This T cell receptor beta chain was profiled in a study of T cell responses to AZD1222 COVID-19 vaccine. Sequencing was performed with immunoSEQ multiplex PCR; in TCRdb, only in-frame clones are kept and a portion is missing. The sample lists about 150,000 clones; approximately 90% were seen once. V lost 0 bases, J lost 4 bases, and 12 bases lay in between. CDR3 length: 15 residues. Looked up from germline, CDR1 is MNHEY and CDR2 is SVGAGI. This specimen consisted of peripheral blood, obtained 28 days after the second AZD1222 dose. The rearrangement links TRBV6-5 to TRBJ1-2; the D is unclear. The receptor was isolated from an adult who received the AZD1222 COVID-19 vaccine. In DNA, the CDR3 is TGTGCCAGCAGTTACTCCGGCAGTACCGCCTATGGCTACACCTTC. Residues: CASSYSGSTAYGYTF.